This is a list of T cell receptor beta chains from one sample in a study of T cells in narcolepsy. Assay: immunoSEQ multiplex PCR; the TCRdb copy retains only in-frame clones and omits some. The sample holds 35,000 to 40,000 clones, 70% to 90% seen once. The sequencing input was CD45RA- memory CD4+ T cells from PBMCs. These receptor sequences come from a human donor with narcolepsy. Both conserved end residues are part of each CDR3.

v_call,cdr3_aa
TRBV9,CASSPPSGGGFEQFF
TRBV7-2,CASSPPTSGIYEQYF
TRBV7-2,CASSLGRGYGYTF
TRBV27,CASTNRERYEQYF
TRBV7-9,CASSLVKGSSSGANVLTF
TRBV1,CTSSPERGYTF
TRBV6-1,CASSESTGFYEQYF
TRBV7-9,CASSLAGTSGGDYNEQFF
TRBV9,CASSPRQGRTYEQYF
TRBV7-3,CASSATGVIAEAFF
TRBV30,CAWSLQINEQFF
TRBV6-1,CASSYRQGNSPLHF
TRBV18,CASSPGDTFSGNTIYF
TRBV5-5,CASSLGGTSPYEQYF